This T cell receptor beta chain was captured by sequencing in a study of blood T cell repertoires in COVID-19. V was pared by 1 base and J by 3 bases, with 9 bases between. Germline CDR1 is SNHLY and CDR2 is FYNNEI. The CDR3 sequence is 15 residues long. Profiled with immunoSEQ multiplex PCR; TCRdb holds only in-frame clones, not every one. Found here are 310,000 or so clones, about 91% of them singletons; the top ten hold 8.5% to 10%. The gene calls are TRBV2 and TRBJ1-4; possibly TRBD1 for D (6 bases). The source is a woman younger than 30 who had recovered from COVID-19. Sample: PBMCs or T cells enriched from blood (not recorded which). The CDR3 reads CASSEDRVANEKLFF. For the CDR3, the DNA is TGTGCCAGCAGTGAAGACAGGGTAGCTAATGAAAAACTGTTTTTT.